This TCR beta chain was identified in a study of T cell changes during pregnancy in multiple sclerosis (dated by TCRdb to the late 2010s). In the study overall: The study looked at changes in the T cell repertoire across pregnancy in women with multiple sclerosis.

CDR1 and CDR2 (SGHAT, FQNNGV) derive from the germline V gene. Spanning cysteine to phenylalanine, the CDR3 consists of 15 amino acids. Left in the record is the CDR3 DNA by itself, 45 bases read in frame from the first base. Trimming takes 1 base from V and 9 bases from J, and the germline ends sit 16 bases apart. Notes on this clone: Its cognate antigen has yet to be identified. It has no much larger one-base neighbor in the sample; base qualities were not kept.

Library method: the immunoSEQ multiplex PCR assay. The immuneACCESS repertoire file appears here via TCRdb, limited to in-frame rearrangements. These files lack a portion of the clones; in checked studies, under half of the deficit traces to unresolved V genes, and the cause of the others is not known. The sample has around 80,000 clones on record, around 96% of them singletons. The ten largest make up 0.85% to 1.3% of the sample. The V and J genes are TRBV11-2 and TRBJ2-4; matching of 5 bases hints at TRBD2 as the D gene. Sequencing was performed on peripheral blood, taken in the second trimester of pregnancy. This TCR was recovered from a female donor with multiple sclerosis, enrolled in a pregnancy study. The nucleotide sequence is TGTGCCAGCAGCTTAGCCTCACTAGTACCGAGCATTCAGTACTTC. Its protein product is CASSLASLVPSIQYF.